A selection of T cell receptor beta chains follows, all from one sample in a study of human T cells and chemical hapten exposure. Each CDR3 protein is one row after TCRdb ran MiXCR on the RACE reads. In the table there are 150,000 to 200,000 distinct CDR3 sequences, 28% of which are singletons. Sample: whole blood, taken in connection with sensitization to the hapten diphenylcyclopropenone (DPC). The receptor source for this set is a young woman with alopecia areata. Some clones in this sample may be carry-over from other donors' samples. CDR3s include the opening cysteine and the closing phenylalanine or tryptophan. The order of the fields is D gene, clone size, V gene, J gene, CDR3 protein, CDR3 DNA. D genes are given only for firm matches. A clone size is listed for some rows: how often the clone was seen (once, few, many), or a class if it is expanded.

.	few	TRBV11-3	TRBJ2-3	CASSLGREVDTQYF	TGTGCCAGCAGCTTAGGTAGGGAGGTAGATACGCAGTATTTT
.	.	TRBV7-6	TRBJ2-5	CASSPYSTGSQETQYF	TGTGCCAGCAGCCCATACTCTACGGGTTCGCAAGAGACCCAGTACTTC
.	.	TRBV14	TRBJ2-7	CASSQGDPGVYEQYF	TGTGCCAGCAGCCAAGGGGACCCGGGGGTATACGAGCAGTACTTC
.	many	TRBV7-3	TRBJ1-1	CASSSSTNTEAFF	TGTGCCAGCAGCTCGAGTACGAACACTGAAGCTTTCTTT
.	.	TRBV2	TRBJ2-3	CASRRDADTQYF	TGTGCCAGCAGGCGGGATGCAGATACGCAGTATTTT
.	.	TRBV7-3	TRBJ2-2	CASSPSRVAGELFF	TGTGCCAGCAGCCCTAGCCGGGTGGCCGGGGAGCTGTTTTTT
.	.	TRBV7-9	TRBJ1-1	CASSSPPGNTEAFF	TGTGCCAGCAGCTCCCCTCCAGGGAACACTGAAGCTTTCTTT
.	once	TRBV4-3	TRBJ1-6	CASSQDLGNSPLHF	TGCGCCAGCAGCCAAGATTTAGGGAATTCACCCCTCCACTTT
.	.	TRBV20-1	TRBJ2-5	CSARYLTGARVKTQYF	TGCAGTGCTAGATACCTGACTGGGGCGAGGGTGAAGACCCAGTACTTC
.	.	TRBV4-3	TRBJ2-1	CASSQPGLLVNEQFF	TGCGCCAGCAGCCAACCGGGACTCCTGGTCAATGAGCAGTTCTTC
.	many	TRBV29-1	TRBJ1-6	CSVGITGNSPLHF	TGCAGCGTTGGAATTACCGGGAATTCACCCCTCCACTTT
.	once	TRBV3-1	TRBJ1-2	CASSRAGTPSNYGYTF	TGTGCCAGCAGCCGGGCCGGGACCCCCTCCAACTATGGCTACACCTTC
.	.	TRBV29-1	TRBJ1-1	CSVEDPGGSDTEAFF	TGCAGCGTTGAAGATCCCGGTGGGTCGGACACTGAAGCTTTCTTT
.	few	TRBV5-4	TRBJ1-2	CASSFEGDGYTF	TGTGCCAGCAGCTTTGAGGGGGACGGCTACACCTTC
.	few	TRBV6-5	TRBJ2-3	CAVLRAISTDTQYF	TGTGCCGTCCTGAGGGCTATCAGCACAGATACGCAGTATTTT
.	.	TRBV20-1	TRBJ2-7	CSARSWGTFSYEQYF	TGCAGTGCTCGGAGTTGGGGGACCTTCTCCTACGAGCAGTACTTC
TRBD1	.	TRBV4-3	TRBJ2-7	CASSPRDRGGGQYF	TGCGCCAGCAGCCCCCGGGACAGGGGGGGCGGGCAGTACTTC
TRBD1	few	TRBV20-1	TRBJ2-3	CSAAKPGQLTDTQYF	TGCAGTGCAGCTAAACCGGGACAGCTCACAGATACGCAGTATTTT
.	.	TRBV20-1	TRBJ2-3	CSLWGKTDTQYF	TGCTCCCTTTGGGGAAAAACAGATACGCAGTATTTT
.	.	TRBV21-1	TRBJ1-1	CASSTFRDLNTEAFF	TGTGCCAGCAGCACCTTTCGGGACCTGAACACTGAAGCTTTCTTT
.	few	TRBV15	TRBJ2-4	CATSTPRYGKNIQYF	TGTGCCACCAGCACCCCCAGGTATGGCAAAAACATTCAGTACTTC
TRBD2	.	TRBV5-1	TRBJ2-7	CASSVRDRGEEQYF	TGCGCCAGCAGCGTACGGGACCGGGGGGAGGAGCAGTACTTC
TRBD1	few	TRBV29-1	TRBJ1-1	CSAPMGQGGTEAFF	TGCAGCGCCCCGATGGGACAGGGAGGAACTGAAGCTTTCTTT
TRBD2	few	TRBV9	TRBJ2-2	CASSVGGSGGAGELFF	TGTGCCAGCAGCGTAGGAGGAAGCGGGGGGGCCGGGGAGCTGTTTTTT
.	.	TRBV5-1	TRBJ1-1	CASSLAQISMNTEAFF	TGCGCCAGCAGCTTGGCTCAGATCAGCATGAACACTGAAGCTTTCTTT
TRBD1	.	TRBV9	TRBJ2-1	CASSVGDRAINEQFF	TGTGCCAGCAGCGTAGGGGACAGGGCGATCAATGAGCAGTTCTTC
TRBD2	.	TRBV19	TRBJ2-3	CASSPSGVASDTQYF	TGTGCCAGTAGCCCGAGCGGGGTCGCATCAGATACGCAGTATTTT
.	.	TRBV6-5	TRBJ1-2	CASSPDTGNGYTF	TGTGCCAGCAGCCCGGACACCGGGAATGGCTACACCTTC
.	.	TRBV5-1	TRBJ1-3	CASSTTANSGNTIYF	TGCGCCAGCAGCACCACCGCGAACTCTGGAAACACCATATATTTT
.	.	TRBV20-1	TRBJ1-1	CSAILTGNTEAFF	TGCAGTGCAATTTTGACAGGGAACACTGAAGCTTTCTTT
.	few	TRBV29-1	TRBJ2-7	CSVAPSGPGEQYF	TGCAGCGTCGCCCCGAGTGGACCCGGCGAGCAGTACTTC
TRBD2	many	TRBV20-1	TRBJ2-5	CSALGGSHRVETQYF	TGCAGTGCCCTCGGCGGGAGCCACCGGGTGGAGACCCAGTACTTC
.	few	TRBV5-1	TRBJ1-1	CASSPDGTEAFF	TGCGCCAGCAGTCCAGACGGGACTGAAGCTTTCTTT
TRBD2	few	TRBV27	TRBJ2-7	CASSLRLAGDSEQYF	TGTGCCAGCAGTTTACGGCTAGCGGGAGATTCCGAGCAGTACTTC
TRBD1	.	TRBV29-1	TRBJ1-1	CSFGQGGTEAFF	TGCAGCTTCGGACAGGGTGGCACTGAAGCTTTCTTT
.	.	TRBV2	TRBJ1-5	CASRRVDQPQHF	TGTGCCAGCAGAAGGGTTGATCAGCCCCAGCATTTT
TRBD1	few	TRBV12-3/TRBV12-4	TRBJ1-6	CASSLWVGTGRLLSNSPLHF	TGTGCCAGCAGTTTGTGGGTGGGGACAGGGAGGCTCCTTAGTAATTCACCCCTCCACTTT
.	.	TRBV27	TRBJ2-1	CASSLMMRWQGRVNEQFF	TGTGCCAGCAGTTTAATGATGCGTTGGCAGGGGAGGGTAAATGAGCAGTTCTTC
TRBD1	.	TRBV4-2	TRBJ1-4	CASSQETGLRAGEKLFF	TGTGCCAGCAGCCAAGAGACAGGGTTAAGGGCTGGTGAAAAACTGTTTTTT
TRBD2	few	TRBV4-1	TRBJ2-2	CASSSPGGSGELFF	TGCGCCAGCAGCTCCCCGGGGGGTTCCGGGGAGCTGTTTTTT
.	.	TRBV9	TRBJ1-1	CASSVARQNTEAFF	TGTGCCAGCAGCGTAGCGCGACAGAACACTGAAGCTTTCTTT
.	.	TRBV10-3	TRBJ2-3	CAIRPGTSTDTQYF	TGTGCCATCAGACCAGGGACTAGCACAGATACGCAGTATTTT
.	many	TRBV29-1	TRBJ1-1	CSVQVGDTEAFF	TGCAGCGTCCAGGTGGGGGACACTGAAGCTTTCTTT
.	many	TRBV7-2	TRBJ2-1	CASSPVSEQFF	TGTGCCAGCAGCCCAGTGAGCGAGCAGTTCTTC
.	few	TRBV6-2/TRBV6-3	TRBJ2-7	CASTRKRAGFEQYF	TGTGCCAGCACCCGAAAGAGGGCGGGGTTCGAGCAGTACTTC